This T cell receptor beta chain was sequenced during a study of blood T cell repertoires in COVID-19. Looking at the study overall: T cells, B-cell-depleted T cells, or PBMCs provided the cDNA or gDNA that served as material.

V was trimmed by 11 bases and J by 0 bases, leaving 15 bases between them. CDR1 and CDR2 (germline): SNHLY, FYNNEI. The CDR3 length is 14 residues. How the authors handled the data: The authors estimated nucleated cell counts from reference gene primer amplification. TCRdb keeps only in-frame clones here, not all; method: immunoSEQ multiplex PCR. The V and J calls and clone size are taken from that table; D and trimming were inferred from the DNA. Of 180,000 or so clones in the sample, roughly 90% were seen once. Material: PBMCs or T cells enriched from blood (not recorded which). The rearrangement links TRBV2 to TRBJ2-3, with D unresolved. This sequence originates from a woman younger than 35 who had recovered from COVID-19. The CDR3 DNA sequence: TGTGCCGTCTCTCCGGGTCTCAGCACAGATACGCAGTATTTT. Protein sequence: CAVSPGLSTDTQYF.